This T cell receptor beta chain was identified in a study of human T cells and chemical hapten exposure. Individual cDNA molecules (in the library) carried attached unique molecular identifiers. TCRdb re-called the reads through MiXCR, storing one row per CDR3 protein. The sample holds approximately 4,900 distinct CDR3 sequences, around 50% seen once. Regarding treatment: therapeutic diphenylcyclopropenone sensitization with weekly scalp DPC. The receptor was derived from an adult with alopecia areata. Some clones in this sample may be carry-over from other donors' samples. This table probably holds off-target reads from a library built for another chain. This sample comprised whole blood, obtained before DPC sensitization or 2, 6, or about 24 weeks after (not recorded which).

The DNA for the CDR3 is TGCAGCGTTGACCGTGAGCAGTTCTTC. Protein sequence: CSVDREQFF. The chain recombines TRBV29-1 with TRBJ2-1; D is unresolved. The CDR3 runs 9 residues. Trimming left V 3 bases short and J 9 bases short, with 3 bases between. The germline V gene has CDR1 SQVTM and CDR2 ANQGSEA.